Described below is a single TCR beta chain sequence and its context. The data were obtained in a study of blood T cell repertoires in COVID-19. Study-wide background: T cells, B-cell-depleted T cells, or PBMCs provided the cDNA or gDNA that served as material.

Original handling: Using reference gene primer amplification, nucleated cell counts were estimated. Data came from immunoSEQ multiplex PCR; TCRdb stores just in-frame clones and leaves some out. That table gives V, J and clone size, and the DNA gave D and trimming. The profile shows 150,000 to 170,000 clones, 75% to 95% of them singletons. Trimming stripped 3 bases from V and 4 bases from J, with 15 bases between. Germline CDR1 is SGHTA and CDR2 is FQGNSA. The CDR3 covers 15 residues. The clonotype originates from a middle-aged man with acute or convalescent COVID-19. The gene calls are TRBV7-2 and TRBJ1-2; D unclear. Sequencing used peripheral blood. The CDR3 loop is CASSFYPVRGYGYTF. CDR3 coding DNA: TGTGCCAGCAGCTTCTATCCCGTCAGAGGCTATGGCTACACCTTC.